This T cell receptor beta chain was profiled in a study of T cell responses to AZD1222 COVID-19 vaccine. A remark on this clone: Its antigen is not known.

Profiling relied on immunoSEQ multiplex PCR, and the TCRdb table lists in-frame clones only, not all of them. The sample lists 95,000 or so clones; 70% to 90% were seen once. Overall study findings and caveats: Nearly half of spike-specific TCRs reportedly target variant regions that are unmutated in the B.1.351 and B.1.1.7 variants.

This CDR3 comprises 15 residues. Germline V CDR1 and CDR2: MNHEY, SVGAGI. Trimming cost V 4 bases and J 3 bases; bases outside gene matches: 5. This TCR was sampled from an adult in good health. The V gene is TRBV6-5, the J gene TRBJ1-5, with 8 bases matching TRBD1. Sample: peripheral blood, taken on day 0 of AZD1222 vaccination. The CDR3 region is CASSSRDRFNQPQHF. The CDR3 bases are TGTGCCAGCAGTTCTCGGGACAGGTTCAATCAGCCCCAGCATTTT.